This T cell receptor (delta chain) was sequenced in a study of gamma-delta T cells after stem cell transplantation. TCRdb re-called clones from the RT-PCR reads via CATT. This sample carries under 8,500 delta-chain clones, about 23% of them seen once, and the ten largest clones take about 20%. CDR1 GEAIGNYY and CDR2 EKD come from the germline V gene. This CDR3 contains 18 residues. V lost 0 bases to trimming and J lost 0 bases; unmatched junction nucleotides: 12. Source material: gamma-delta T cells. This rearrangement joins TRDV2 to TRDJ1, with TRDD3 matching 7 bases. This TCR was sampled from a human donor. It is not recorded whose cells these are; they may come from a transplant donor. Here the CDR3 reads CACDTVFRGISNTDKLIF. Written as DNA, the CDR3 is TGTGCCTGTGACACCGTATTCCGGGGGATTAGCAACACCGATAAACTCATCTTT.